A single sample gave rise to the 14 T cell receptor beta chains below, sequenced in a study of T cell repertoires in cytomegalovirus infection. TCRdb reprocessed the reads with MiXCR, giving one entry per CDR3 protein. The repertoire holds 150,000 to 200,000 distinct CDR3 sequences, roughly a fifth seen once, with roughly 2.9% in the top ten. The material sequenced was PBMCs. The receptors stem from a human donor in good health (CMV status not recorded). Some clones in this sample may be carry-over from other donors' samples.

This clonotype appeared many times. V usage is TRBV7-2 and J usage is TRBJ2-7; 8 bases are a match to TRBD2. V lost 3 bases to trimming and J lost 4 bases; unmatched junction nucleotides: 8. CDR1 is SGHTA and CDR2 is FQGNSA in the germline V gene. The CDR3 sequence is 15 residues long. CDR3 amino acids: CASSFSGTSSYEQYF. CDR3 in DNA: TGTGCCAGCAGCTTCTCCGGGACTAGTTCTTACGAGCAGTACTTC. The entire variable domain, with the rest obtained from reference TRBV7-2 and TRBJ2-7, is as follows: GAGVSQSPSNKVTEKGKDVELRCDPISGHTALYWYRQSLGQGLEFLIYFQGNSAPDKSGLPSDRFSAERTGGSVSTLTIQRTQQEDSAVYLCASSFSGTSSYEQYFGPGTRLTVT.

V and J are TRBV11-2 and TRBJ2-7; 10 bases are a match to TRBD2. Germline V gene lookup returns CDR1 SGHAT and CDR2 FQNNGV. The CDR3 contains 15 residues. J gave up 6 bases and V 1 base, and 6 bases lay outside the gene matches. CDR3 loop: CASSLGPSGRGEQYF. CDR3 in DNA: TGTGCCAGCAGCTTAGGACCTAGCGGGAGAGGCGAGCAGTACTTC.

The chain carries TRBV10-3 and TRBJ2-3; 7 bases are shared with TRBD2. The V gene's germline CDR1 is ENHRY and CDR2 SYGVKD. V dropped 0 bases and J dropped 2; count of bases not matched to a gene: 5. This CDR3 spans 16 amino acids. This chain's CDR3 is CAISESGRAPTDTQYF. DNA of the CDR3: TGTGCCATCAGTGAGTCTGGGAGGGCGCCCACAGATACGCAGTATTTT.

This clonotype was recorded a few times. V usage is TRBV7-9 and J usage is TRBJ2-6, with D maybe TRBD1 (6 bases). This CDR3 spans 19 amino acids. Deletions cut 1 base from V and 3 bases from J, with 19 bases between. Germline V gene sequence: CDR1 SEHNR, CDR2 FQNEAQ (reference sequence). The CDR3 reads CASSLVGDRTDSGANVLTF. CDR3 coding DNA: TGTGCCAGCAGCTTAGTAGGGGATCGGACAGACAGTGGGGCCAACGTCCTGACTTTC.

The DNA for the CDR3 is TGTGCCAGCAGAAAGGACGCCCACAATGAGCAGTTCTTC. Its protein product is CASRKDAHNEQFF. The chain has TRBV12-3 or TRBV12-4 and TRBJ2-1; no clear D gene. Trimming pared 6 bases from V and 5 bases from J, leaving 11 bases between. This CDR3 comprises 13 residues.

The genes are TRBV28 and TRBJ1-1; TRBD1 aligns across 7 bases. The CDR3 is 11 amino acids. Germline values: CDR1 MDHEN, CDR2 SYDVKM. The V gene end was trimmed by 7 bases and the J gene end by 9 bases; junction bases not matched to a gene: 5. The CDR3 DNA follows: TGTGCCAGCACCAGGGGGGGGCAAGCTTTCTTT. As protein: CASTRGGQAFF.

This clonotype was observed many times. The chain couples TRBV7-9 to TRBJ1-1; D is uncertain. Germline lookup yields CDR1 SEHNR and CDR2 FQNEAQ (reference sequence). This CDR3 is 11 amino acids long. V was clipped by 4 bases and J by 10 bases, with 10 bases between them. The CDR3 bases are TGTGCCAGCAGCTCAGGAGGGCCAGCTTTCTTT. Translated: CASSSGGPAFF.

At least ten counts were recorded for this clonotype. The chain employs TRBV7-6 and TRBJ2-5, with 12 bases matching TRBD2. The CDR3 is made up of 17 amino acids. Germline assignment: CDR1 SGHVS and CDR2 FNYEAQ. V dropped 1 base and J dropped 1; count of bases not matched to a gene: 4. DNA of the CDR3: TGTGCCAGCAGCTTAGGACTAGCGGGAGCCAGCCAAGAGACCCAGTACTTC. Translated, it gives CASSLGLAGASQETQYF. The complete variable domain, with remaining parts taken from reference TRBV7-6 and TRBJ2-5, reads GAGVSQSPRYKVTKRGQDVALRCDPISGHVSLYWYRQALGQGPEFLTYFNYEAQQDKSGLPNDRFSAERPEGSISTLTIQRTEQRDSAMYRCASSLGLAGASQETQYFGPGTRLLVL.

This clonotype was counted many times. This chain links TRBV7-2 with TRBJ2-3, with D perhaps matching TRBD2 (5 bases). V lost 5 bases to trimming and J lost 6 bases, with 18 bases between them. This CDR3 comprises 15 residues. CDR1 and CDR2 from the germline V gene are SGHTA and FQGNSA. The CDR3 bases are TGTGCCAGCAGCCCACCCGGGAATTTGGCGGATACGCAGTATTTT. It yields the protein CASSPPGNLADTQYF.

This clonotype was detected many times. This chain links TRBV7-2 with TRBJ2-1, with 8 bases that match TRBD2. With 3 bases clipped from V and 11 bases from J, the junction kept 3 bases outside the gene matches. CDR3 length: 12 amino acids. Per the germline V gene, CDR1 is SGHTA and CDR2 is FQGNSA. The CDR3, as DNA: TGTGCCAGCAGCTTTGGGACTAGTAAGCAGTTCTTC. It encodes CASSFGTSKQFF.

The CDR3 reads CASNPPGTAGNTIYF. The CDR3 DNA reads TGTGCCAGCAACCCACCGGGGACAGCTGGAAACACCATATATTTT. V is TRBV12-3 or TRBV12-4 and J is TRBJ1-3; 7 nucleotides line up with TRBD1. CDR3 length: 15 amino acids. After removal of 7 bases from V and 2 bases from J, the junction contained 8 bases not matched to a gene.

This clonotype was observed a handful of times. The V and J genes are TRBV5-1 and TRBJ2-3; the D is unclear. V was shortened by 0 bases and J by 2 bases, with 7 bases between the two germline ends. Per the germline V gene, CDR1 is SGHRS and CDR2 is YFSETQ. The CDR3 has 14 residues. The CDR3 loop reads CASSLAENTDTQYF. CDR3 DNA: TGCGCCAGCAGCTTGGCGGAGAACACAGATACGCAGTATTTT.

This clonotype came up a few times. The chain employs TRBV4-2 and TRBJ2-2; TRBD2 aligns across 10 bases. This CDR3 is 14 amino acids long. V dropped 8 bases and J dropped 5; count of bases not matched to a gene: 5. Germline CDR1 LGHNA, CDR2 YNFKEQ. CDR3 region: CASGLAGATGELFF. Written as DNA, the CDR3 is TGTGCCAGCGGGCTAGCGGGAGCTACCGGGGAGCTGTTTTTT.

Ten or more counts support this clonotype. The chain employs TRBV7-6 and TRBJ2-7, with 9 nucleotides matching TRBD1. The V gene's germline CDR1 is SGHVS and CDR2 FNYEAQ. This CDR3 has 14 amino acids. The CDR3 DNA reads as TGTGCTAGGATCCGGGACAGGGTTTCCTACGAGCAGTACTTC. Protein product: CARIRDRVSYEQYF.